This T cell receptor (beta chain) was observed in a study of blood T cell repertoires in COVID-19. At the level of the study: The cDNA or gDNA used as material had been derived from T cells, B-cell-depleted T cells, or PBMCs.

Study processing details: Amplifying reference gene primers gave estimates of nucleated cell counts. The repertoire was sequenced with immunoSEQ multiplex PCR; TCRdb's copy has only in-frame clones and lacks some. That table gives V, J and clone size, and the DNA gave D and trimming. This sample has 55,000 to 75,000 clones, with roughly 82% found just once. The TCR sequence derives from an elderly man with active COVID-19. Sequenced input: peripheral blood.

The CDR3 DNA is TGTGCCATCAGTATCCGAGACAGGGGTAACACCGGGGAGCTGTTTTTT. Protein sequence: CAISIRDRGNTGELFF. The chain combines TRBV10-3 with TRBJ2-2, with 8 bases identical to TRBD1. V lost 5 bases, J lost 2 bases, and 7 bases stayed unmatched. CDR1 and CDR2 (germline): ENHRY, SYGVKD. This CDR3 region has 16 residues.